This TCR beta chain was documented in a study of cytomegalovirus exposure and HLA in healthy donors. PCR primers comprised 60 Vbeta and 13 Jbeta primers. Sequencing was performed with immunoSEQ multiplex PCR; in TCRdb, only in-frame clones are kept and a portion is missing. The sample consists of about 120,000 clones, about 80% of them appearing once. V was clipped by 4 bases and J by 3 bases; unmatched bases: 7. The germline gives CDR1 ENHRY, CDR2 SYGVKD. The CDR3 is 16 residues long. Worth noting for this clone: Antigen unknown.

Broader study findings: DRB1 showed the most TCR associations and HLA-C the fewest in a later analysis, as rates varied by HLA locus. Usually a TCR sequence was rare, but some public TCRs were found in many donors. Analysis was carried out at a later point, and it linked a missense DCLRE1C variant to TCR beta V- and J-gene trimming.

This chain connects TRBV10-3 to TRBJ1-1; 11 nucleotides line up with TRBD1. The clonotype comes from a man aged 18 to 29 in good health and CMV-seronegative. Sequencing was performed on PBMCs. The CDR3 here is CAISGSPGQGDTEAFF. The DNA for the CDR3 is TGTGCCATCAGTGGGTCCCCGGGACAGGGGGACACTGAAGCTTTCTTT.